The 29 T cell receptor beta chains below were found in one sample sequenced in a study of control samples from healthy donors and cancer patients. Method: immunoSEQ multiplex PCR; TCRdb's copy keeps in-frame clones and lacks some. In the table there are around 170,000 clones, just over 90% of which are singletons. Sequenced material: blood. The origin of the receptors is a man aged 30 to 45 in good health.

CDR3 amino acids: CASSRGEAHYEQYF. For the CDR3, the DNA is TGTGCCAGCAGCCGGGGGGAGGCCCACTACGAGCAGTACTTC. The rearrangement joins TRBV27 to TRBJ2-7; TRBD2 aligns across 7 bases. J lost 3 bases, V lost 6 bases, and 8 bases had no gene match. CDR1 and CDR2 from the germline V gene are MNHEY and SMNVEV (reference sequence). The CDR3 spans 14 residues.

The CDR3 sequence: CASRPGTGVQETQYF. The CDR3 nucleotides are TGTGCCAGCAGACCCGGGACAGGGGTCCAAGAGACCCAGTACTTC. This chain links TRBV27 with TRBJ2-5; the match to TRBD1 covers 10 bases. CDR1 is MNHEY, CDR2 SMNVEV, per germline (reference sequence). The CDR3 runs to 15 residues. The junction had 5 bases not matched to a gene; V was cut back by 6 bases and J by 1 base.

The chain recombines TRBV29-1 with TRBJ2-7; 8 bases agree with TRBD1. The V gene end was trimmed by 5 bases and the J gene end by 4 bases; junction bases not matched to a gene: 7. This CDR3 has 13 amino acids. Germline CDR1 reads SQVTM; CDR2 reads ANQGSEA. CDR3 sequence reads: CSVQDRVGYEQYF. In DNA, the CDR3 is TGCAGCGTTCAGGACAGGGTTGGGTACGAGCAGTACTTC.

The count of this clone is one. J is TRBJ2-7 and V is TRBV27, with unresolved D. Germline CDR1 MNHEY, CDR2 SMNVEV (reference sequence). Trimming took off 4 bases at V and 4 bases at J, with 11 bases between the two ends. The CDR3 has 13 amino acids. Written as DNA, the CDR3 is TGTGCCAGCAGTTCACTTCACGATTACGAGCAGTACTTC. Protein: CASSSLHDYEQYF.

This rearrangement joins TRBV23-1 to TRBJ2-1; TRBD2 agrees at 10 bases. TRBV23-1 counts as an open reading frame of uncertain function. J was trimmed by 3 bases and V by 4 bases; bases with no gene match: 15. This CDR3 comprises 19 residues. DNA of the CDR3: TGCGCCAGCAGTCCCTGGACGGTTGAGAGCGGGAGGGTCTACAATGAGCAGTTCTTC. This translates into CASSPWTVESGRVYNEQFF.

V gene TRBV30 combines with J gene TRBJ1-6, with 9 bases lining up with TRBD1. J lost 10 bases, V lost 1 base, and 5 bases had no gene match. CDR3 length equals 14 residues. Germline V CDR1 and CDR2: GTSNPN, SVGIG (reference sequence). The CDR3 nucleotides are TGTGCCTGGAGTGGGGGACAGGGAACGTCACCCCTCCACTTT. This encodes CAWSGGQGTSPLHF.

The gene calls are TRBV10-2 and TRBJ2-7; D ambiguous. The CDR3 extends over 12 amino acids. Germline loops: CDR1 WSHSY, CDR2 SAAADI. With 3 bases removed from V and 4 bases from J, the gap between germline ends came to 7 bases. CDR3 protein: CASSDISYEQYF. The CDR3, as DNA: TGCGCCAGCAGTGATATATCTTACGAGCAGTACTTC.

This clone came up once. The V call is TRBV6-5, the J call TRBJ1-1, with 7 bases that match TRBD1. V lost 6 bases to trimming and J lost 2 bases; unmatched junction nucleotides: 6. This CDR3 has 14 amino acids. Germline V gives CDR1 MNHEY, CDR2 SVGAGI. The CDR3 region is CASRDRDRNTEAFF. Here the CDR3 DNA reads TGTGCCAGCAGGGACCGGGACAGAAACACTGAAGCTTTCTTT.

This clone came up once. The rearrangement links TRBV5-4 to TRBJ1-2; D is ambiguous. Looked up from germline, CDR1 is SGHNT and CDR2 is YYREEE (reference sequence). With 0 bases removed from V and 8 bases from J, the gap between germline ends came to 11 bases. The CDR3 spans 13 residues. CDR3 loop: CASSLALEFGYTF. CDR3 coding DNA: TGTGCCAGCAGCTTGGCCTTAGAATTCGGCTACACCTTC.

The sample holds a few counts of this clone. The chain recombines TRBV3-1 (or the pseudogene TRBV3-2) with TRBJ2-7, with TRBD1 matching 9 bases. V dropped 4 bases and J dropped 6; count of bases not matched to a gene: 13. This CDR3 contains 16 residues. Germline V gene sequence: CDR1 LGHDT, CDR2 YNNKEL (reference sequence). This CDR3 is CASSLIPGQGTGEQYF. The CDR3 DNA follows: TGTGCCAGCAGCCTAATCCCGGGACAGGGAACGGGCGAGCAGTACTTC.

The rearrangement uses TRBV12-3 or TRBV12-4 and TRBJ1-2; D might be TRBD1 (5 bases). V lost 6 bases to trimming and J lost 5 bases, with 13 bases between them. The CDR3 is 13 amino acids. Here the CDR3 DNA reads TGTGCCAGCAGCCAAGACAGACCGTATGGCTACACCTTC. It yields the protein CASSQDRPYGYTF.

This clone was seen a handful of times. The chain links TRBV29-1 to TRBJ1-1; D unresolved. Trimming cost V 4 bases and J 5 bases, with 5 bases left between them. This CDR3 spans 10 amino acids. Germline V gives CDR1 SQVTM, CDR2 ANQGSEA. CDR3 region: CSVGWTEAFF. CDR3 sequence (DNA): TGCAGCGTTGGATGGACTGAAGCTTTCTTT.

The chain recombines TRBV29-1 with TRBJ2-1; D is undetermined. The ends were cut back, 2 bases at V and 3 bases at J, with 11 bases in the middle. From germline, CDR1 is SQVTM and CDR2 ANQGSEA. The CDR3 has 14 residues. In nucleotides, the CDR3 is TGCAGCGTTGAATTTTGGGTTAACTACAATGAGCAGTTCTTC. As protein: CSVEFWVNYNEQFF.

V and J are TRBV6-2 or TRBV6-3 and TRBJ1-1; unclear D gene. Germline loops: CDR1 MNHEY, CDR2 SVGEGT. This CDR3 has 15 amino acids. V gave up 0 bases and J gave up 0 bases, with 8 bases separating them. The CDR3 loop reads CASSYSDRLNTEAFF. In nucleotides, the CDR3 is TGTGCCAGCAGTTACTCGGACCGACTGAACACTGAAGCTTTCTTT.

V gene TRBV6-5 combines with J gene TRBJ2-3, with TRBD1 as a possible D gene (6 bases). Germline values: CDR1 MNHEY, CDR2 SVGAGI. There are 12 residues in the CDR3. Deletions cut 10 bases from V and 2 bases from J, with 10 bases between. The CDR3 DNA follows: TGTGCCAACAGGGACATCACAGATACGCAGTATTTT. Its translation is CANRDITDTQYF.

The chain combines TRBV5-1 with TRBJ2-1; 7 positions match TRBD1. The trim removed 6 bases at V and 0 bases at J, leaving 3 bases unmatched. Germline assignment: CDR1 SGHRS and CDR2 YFSETQ. This CDR3 has 14 residues. CDR3 protein: CASTNRGSYNEQFF. The CDR3 DNA is TGCGCCAGCACAAACAGGGGCTCCTACAATGAGCAGTTCTTC. The variable domain in full, with the rest retrieved from reference TRBV5-1 and TRBJ2-1, is KAGVTQTPRYLIKTRGQQVTLSCSPISGHRSVSWYQQTPGQGLQFLFEYFSETQRNKGNFPGRFSGRQFSNSRSEMNVSTLELGDSALYLCASTNRGSYNEQFFGPGTRLTVL.

V gene TRBV5-1 combines with J gene TRBJ1-2, with 7 bases that match TRBD1. Germline CDR1 and CDR2: SGHRS and YFSETQ. With V trimmed by 4 bases and J by 3 bases, 9 bases remained unmatched. CDR3 size: 15 residues. CDR3 nucleotide sequence: TGCGCCAGCAGCCTGGAGACAGGGAACCACTATGGCTACACCTTC. Translating it yields CASSLETGNHYGYTF.

The gene calls are TRBV2 and TRBJ1-6; D not certain. Germline CDR1 reads SNHLY; CDR2 reads FYNNEI. V gave up 8 bases and J gave up 6 bases, with 14 bases separating them. The CDR3 has 14 amino acids. The CDR3 loop reads CASGRPVSNSPLHF. The CDR3 DNA reads TGTGCCAGCGGCAGGCCAGTTTCTAATTCACCCCTCCACTTT.

J is TRBJ2-1 and V is TRBV6-2 or TRBV6-3; possibly TRBD2 for D (5 bases). Deletions cut 5 bases from V and 5 bases from J, with 16 bases between. The CDR3 extends over 15 amino acids. Germline-derived CDR1 and CDR2 are MNHEY and SVGEGT. CDR3 coding DNA: TGTGCCAGCAGTAGAACCGGGAAGAGTAACAATGAGCAGTTCTTC. It encodes CASSRTGKSNNEQFF.

The chain joins TRBV7-9 to TRBJ1-2; D is possibly TRBD1 (6 bases). Trimming removed 4 bases at V and 6 bases at J, with 9 bases between. This CDR3 comprises 12 residues. CDR1 is SEHNR and CDR2 is FQNEAQ in the germline V gene (reference sequence). Here the CDR3 reads CASSSNRDGYTF. In DNA form, the CDR3 reads TGTGCCAGCAGCTCGAACAGGGATGGCTACACCTTC.

V is TRBV3-1 (or the pseudogene TRBV3-2) and J is TRBJ1-5; 9 bases agree with TRBD1. Germline CDR1 is LGHDT and CDR2 is YNNKEL (reference sequence). Unmatched junction bases numbered 4, after V lost 5 bases and J lost 2 bases. The CDR3 length is 15 residues. The CDR3 DNA reads as TGTGCCAGCAGCAACAGGGGGCTAGGCAATCAGCCCCAGCATTTT. Translated, it gives CASSNRGLGNQPQHF.

V is TRBV18 and J is TRBJ1-6; 9 bases are a match to TRBD1. The CDR3 is 16 amino acids. J gave up 9 bases and V 1 base, and 7 bases lay outside the gene matches. Germline V gene lookup returns CDR1 KGHSH and CDR2 LQKENI. CDR3: CASSPRGQGRGSPLHF. CDR3 nucleotide sequence: TGTGCCAGCTCACCACGGGGACAGGGAAGGGGTTCACCCCTCCACTTT. Complete variable domain (other parts from reference TRBV18 and TRBJ1-6): NAGVMQNPRHLVRRRGQEARLRCSPMKGHSHVYWYRQLPEEGLKFMVYLQKENIIDESGMPKERFSAEFPKEGPSILRIQQVVRGDSAAYFCASSPRGQGRGSPLHFGNGTRLTVT.

V usage is TRBV11-2 and J usage is TRBJ2-1; weak D call: TRBD2 (5 bases). CDR3 length: 17 residues. V was clipped by 0 bases and J by 9 bases, with 21 bases between them. CDR1 is SGHAT and CDR2 is FQNNGV in the germline V gene. The DNA of the CDR3 is TGTGCCAGCAGCTTAGAAGGGCGTAGGGCTCCACGGGGTGAGCAGTTCTTC. This gives the protein CASSLEGRRAPRGEQFF. The full variable domain, its missing parts supplied by reference TRBV11-2 and TRBJ2-1, is EAGVAQSPRYKIIEKRQSVAFWCNPISGHATLYWYQQILGQGPKLLIQFQNNGVVDDSQLPKDRFSAERLKGVDSTLKIQPAKLEDSAVYLCASSLEGRRAPRGEQFFGPGTRLTVL.

The chain is built from TRBV27 and TRBJ2-2, with D possibly being TRBD1 (6 bases). The V and J ends lost 5 bases and 2 bases respectively, with 15 bases between them. Per the germline V gene, CDR1 is MNHEY and CDR2 is SMNVEV (reference sequence). The CDR3 totals 16 residues. CDR3 sequence (DNA): TGTGCCAGCAGTACCCTCAGGACAGTTAACACCGGGGAGCTGTTTTTT. Residues: CASSTLRTVNTGELFF.

The rearrangement links TRBV6-2 or TRBV6-3 to TRBJ1-6; D gene ambiguous. Germline V gene sequence: CDR1 MNHEY, CDR2 SVGEGT. Trimming removed 2 bases at V and 5 bases at J, with 10 bases between. The CDR3 extends over 15 amino acids. The CDR3 region is CASSYDPRNNSPLHF. CDR3 DNA sequence: TGTGCCAGCAGTTACGACCCGAGGAATAATTCACCCCTCCACTTT.

The chain couples TRBV6-5 to TRBJ2-2; D unclear. This CDR3 has 12 amino acids. CDR1 is MNHEY, CDR2 SVGAGI, per germline. V shed 5 bases and J shed 2 bases, with 3 bases lying between them. DNA of the CDR3: TGTGCCAGCAGTCCCAACACCGGGGAGCTGTTTTTT. Its translation: CASSPNTGELFF.

The V call is TRBV15, the J call TRBJ1-2; D possibly corresponds to TRBD1 (5 bases). The V and J ends lost 0 bases and 4 bases respectively, with 9 bases between them. The CDR3 is 14 residues long. Germline V CDR1 and CDR2: LNHNV, YYDKDF (reference sequence). This CDR3 is CATSRDQGTYGYTF. The CDR3 DNA reads TGTGCCACCAGCAGAGATCAGGGAACCTATGGCTACACCTTC.

This rearrangement joins TRBV9 to TRBJ1-1; TRBD1 is a possible D gene (5 bases). V lost 3 bases, J lost 5 bases, and 17 bases lay in between. Germline CDR1 SGDLS, CDR2 YYNGEE. CDR3 length: 15 residues. The CDR3 DNA reads TGTGCCAGCAGCGCCTCCGGCCGCGAGGGGACTGAAGCTTTCTTT. This gives the protein CASSASGREGTEAFF.

This chain connects TRBV18 to TRBJ1-1, with D unresolved. This CDR3 has 14 amino acids. Trimming took off 4 bases at V and 0 bases at J, with 9 bases between the two ends. Germline V gene sequence: CDR1 KGHSH, CDR2 LQKENI. The CDR3 loop is CASSLRDMNTEAFF. The CDR3 DNA reads TGTGCCAGCTCACTTCGAGACATGAACACTGAAGCTTTCTTT.